A selection of T cell receptor beta chains follows, all from one sample in a study of blood T cell repertoires in COVID-19. Method: immunoSEQ multiplex PCR; TCRdb's copy keeps in-frame clones and lacks some. The data contain 170,000 or so clones, approximately 86% of them singletons. The sample was peripheral blood. The receptors shown here come from a middle-aged man with active or convalescent COVID-19. Each CDR3 is given with its conserved first and last residue. The D gene is left open where the match is weak. Clone size is shown for a subset of rows, as once, few, many or a class of expanded clone.

cdr3_length j_call d_call clone_size v_call cdr3_nt cdr3_aa
13 TRBJ2-7 . few TRBV7-2 TGTGCCAGCAGCTTTACTAGGGGGAACGAGCAGTACTTC CASSFTRGNEQYF
18 TRBJ2-5 . once TRBV7-6 TGTGCCAGCAGCTTAGGTAGTCGCGGACAGTCCGGGAACCGTCCCCAGTACTTC CASSLGSRGQSGNRPQYF
14 TRBJ2-5 TRBD1 . TRBV28 TGTGCCAGCAGATTCCGAGGGGGCGCGGAGACCCAGTACTTC CASRFRGGAETQYF
15 TRBJ2-1 TRBD2 . TRBV11-1 TGTGCCAGCAGCGAACTAGCGGGGGGGCTCAATGAGCAGTTCTTC CASSELAGGLNEQFF
14 TRBJ2-3 . . TRBV3-1/TRBV3-2 TGTGCCAGCAGACGGGGGGCCGCGGTAGATACGCAGTATTTT CASRRGAAVDTQYF
17 TRBJ2-6 . . TRBV5-5 TGTGCCAGCAGCTTGCGGACAGTGGGCTCTGGGGCCAACGTCCTGACTTTC CASSLRTVGSGANVLTF
14 TRBJ1-1 TRBD1 . TRBV2 TGTGCGACCAAAGGAGAGGGGGCGGACACTGAAGCTTTCTTT CATKGEGADTEAFF
14 TRBJ1-2 TRBD1 . TRBV30 TGTGCCTGGACCGACTCCTTGACAGGGGGTGGCTACACCTTC CAWTDSLTGGGYTF
14 TRBJ2-7 . . TRBV15 TGTGCCACCAGCAGAGAGCCGGGAGCCTACGAGCAGTACTTC CATSREPGAYEQYF
15 TRBJ2-1 . . TRBV9 TGTGCCAGCAGCGCCCACAGGACGTTCATGAGTGAGCAGTTCTTC CASSAHRTFMSEQFF
16 TRBJ1-6 . few TRBV30 TGTGCCTGGAACAGGGACCCCGGTGGCTATAATTCACCCCTCCACTTT CAWNRDPGGYNSPLHF
14 TRBJ1-5 TRBD1 . TRBV15 TGTGCCACCAGCAGGGGACAGAACAATCAGCCCCAGCATTTT CATSRGQNNQPQHF
12 TRBJ1-1 . . TRBV6-1 TGTGCCAGCAGAGCGGGAAGCACTGAAGCTTTCTTT CASRAGSTEAFF
13 TRBJ2-5 . . TRBV9 TGTGCCAGCAGCGTAAGTGTTGCGGAGACCCAGTACTTC CASSVSVAETQYF
14 TRBJ1-2 . . TRBV27 TGTGCCAGCAGTTTAAGGGGGGGGGACTATGGCTACACCTTC CASSLRGGDYGYTF
14 TRBJ1-3 TRBD1 . TRBV7-9 TGTGCCAGCAGCTGGGACAGGGGAAGAAACACCATATATTTT CASSWDRGRNTIYF
14 TRBJ1-1 . . TRBV7-8 TGTGCCAGCAGCCCCCGGGACAAAGTTTCATCAGCTTTCTTT CASSPRDKVSSAFF
14 TRBJ1-3 . . TRBV10-3 TGTGCCATCAGTCCGTCGGGGACTGGAAACACCATATATTTT CAISPSGTGNTIYF
13 TRBJ2-7 TRBD1 . TRBV5-1 TGCGCCAGCTCGGGACAGGTAGCCTACGAGCAGTACTTC CASSGQVAYEQYF
18 TRBJ1-6 . medium-sized TRBV10-3 TGTGCCATCAGTCAACTCCCAGGGGAAAGCACCTATAATTCACCCCTCCACTTT CAISQLPGESTYNSPLHF
13 TRBJ1-2 TRBD1 . TRBV29-1 TGCAGCGATGATGGACAGGGAGGCTATGGCTACACCTTC CSDDGQGGYGYTF
12 TRBJ1-2 . . TRBV28 TGTGCCAGCAGTCCTGGTAGCTATGGCTACACCTTC CASSPGSYGYTF
13 TRBJ1-2 . . TRBV3-1/TRBV3-2 TGTGCCAGCAGCCAGGCGGCCCCTAGCGGCTACACCTTC CASSQAAPSGYTF
16 TRBJ2-7 TRBD1 few TRBV7-7 TGTGCTAGCAGCCCCTCCGGGACAGGGGACTCCTACGAGCAGTACTTC CASSPSGTGDSYEQYF
18 TRBJ2-6 . . TRBV25-1 TGTGCCAGCAGTGACCCCGGGATAGGGAGCCCTGGGGCCAACGTCCTGACTTTC CASSDPGIGSPGANVLTF
13 TRBJ2-3 . . TRBV25-1 TGTGCCAGCAATGGGGACAACACAGATACGCAGTATTTT CASNGDNTDTQYF